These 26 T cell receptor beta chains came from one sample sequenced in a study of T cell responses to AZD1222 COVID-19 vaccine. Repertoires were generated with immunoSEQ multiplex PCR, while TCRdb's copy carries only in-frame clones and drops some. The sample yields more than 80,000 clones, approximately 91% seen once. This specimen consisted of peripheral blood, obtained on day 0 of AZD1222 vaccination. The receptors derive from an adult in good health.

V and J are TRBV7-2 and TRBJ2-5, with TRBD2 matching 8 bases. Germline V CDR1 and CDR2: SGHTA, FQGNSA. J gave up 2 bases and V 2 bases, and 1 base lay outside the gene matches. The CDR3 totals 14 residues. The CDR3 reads CASSLSSGQETQYF. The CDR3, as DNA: TGTGCCAGCAGCTTATCTAGCGGGCAAGAGACCCAGTACTTC.

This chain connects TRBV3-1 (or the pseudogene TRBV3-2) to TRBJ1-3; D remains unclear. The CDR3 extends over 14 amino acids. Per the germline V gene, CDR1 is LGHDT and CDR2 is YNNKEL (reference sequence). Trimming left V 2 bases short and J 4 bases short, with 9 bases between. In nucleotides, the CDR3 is TGTGCCAGCAGCCAATCCGGTTCCGGAAACACCATATATTTT. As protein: CASSQSGSGNTIYF.

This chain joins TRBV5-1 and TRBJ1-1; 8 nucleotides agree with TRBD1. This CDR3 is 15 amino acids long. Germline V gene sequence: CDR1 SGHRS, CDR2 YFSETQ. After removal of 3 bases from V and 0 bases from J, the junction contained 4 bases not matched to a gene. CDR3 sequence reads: CASSSGQGLNTEAFF. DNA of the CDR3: TGCGCCAGCAGCTCCGGACAGGGCTTGAACACTGAAGCTTTCTTT.

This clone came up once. CDR3 region: CASSVPGDEQFF. The CDR3, as DNA: TGCGCCAGCAGCGTCCCAGGGGATGAGCAGTTCTTC. This chain connects TRBV5-1 to TRBJ2-1, with D maybe TRBD1 (6 bases). The germline V gene encodes CDR1 SGHRS and CDR2 YFSETQ. Trimming left V 4 bases short and J 8 bases short, with 10 bases between. This CDR3 contains 12 residues.

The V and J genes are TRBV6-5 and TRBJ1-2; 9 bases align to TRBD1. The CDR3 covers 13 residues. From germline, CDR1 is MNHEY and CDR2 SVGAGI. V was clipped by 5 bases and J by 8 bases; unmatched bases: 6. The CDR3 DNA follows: TGTGCCAGCAGTCGGGGACAGGGTAACGGCTACACCTTC. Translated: CASSRGQGNGYTF.

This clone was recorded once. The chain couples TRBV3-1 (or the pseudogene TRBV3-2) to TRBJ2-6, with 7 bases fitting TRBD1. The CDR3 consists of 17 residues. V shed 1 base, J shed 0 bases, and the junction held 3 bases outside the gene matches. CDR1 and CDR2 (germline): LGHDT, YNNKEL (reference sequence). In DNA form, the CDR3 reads TGTGCCAGCAGCCAAGGGACAGGCCGCTCTGGGGCCAACGTCCTGACTTTC. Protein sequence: CASSQGTGRSGANVLTF.

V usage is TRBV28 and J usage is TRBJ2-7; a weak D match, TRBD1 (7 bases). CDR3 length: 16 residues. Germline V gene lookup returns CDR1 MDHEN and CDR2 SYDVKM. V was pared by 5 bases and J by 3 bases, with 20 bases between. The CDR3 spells CASSGPSGGSFYEQYF. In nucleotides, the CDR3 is TGTGCCAGCAGTGGCCCATCAGGGGGGTCCTTCTACGAGCAGTACTTC.

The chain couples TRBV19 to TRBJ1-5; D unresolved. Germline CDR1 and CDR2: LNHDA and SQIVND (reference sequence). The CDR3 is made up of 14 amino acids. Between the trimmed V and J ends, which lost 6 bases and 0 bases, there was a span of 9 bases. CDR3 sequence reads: CASRYGFSNQPQHF. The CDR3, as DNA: TGTGCCAGTAGGTACGGGTTTAGCAATCAGCCCCAGCATTTT.

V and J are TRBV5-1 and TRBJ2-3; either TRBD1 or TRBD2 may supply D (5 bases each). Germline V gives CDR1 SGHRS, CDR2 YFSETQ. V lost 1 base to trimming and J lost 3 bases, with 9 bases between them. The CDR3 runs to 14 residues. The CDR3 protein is CASSLLRGTDTQYF. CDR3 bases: TGCGCCAGCAGCTTGCTGAGGGGTACAGATACGCAGTATTTT.

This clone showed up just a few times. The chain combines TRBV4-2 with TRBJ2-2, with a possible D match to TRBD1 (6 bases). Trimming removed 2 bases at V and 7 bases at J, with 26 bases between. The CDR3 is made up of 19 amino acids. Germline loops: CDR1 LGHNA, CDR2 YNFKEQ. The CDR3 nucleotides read TGTGCCAGCAGCCAATTAACGTCCCAGGGGCCCGCCCTGGGCGGGGAGCTGTTTTTT. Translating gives CASSQLTSQGPALGGELFF.

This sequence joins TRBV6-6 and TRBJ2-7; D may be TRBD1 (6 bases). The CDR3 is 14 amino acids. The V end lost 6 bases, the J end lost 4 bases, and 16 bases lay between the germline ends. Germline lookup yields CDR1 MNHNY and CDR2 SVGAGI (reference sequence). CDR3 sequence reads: CASSDAGQMYEQYF. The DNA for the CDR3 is TGTGCCAGCAGCGACGCCGGACAGATGTACGAGCAGTACTTC.

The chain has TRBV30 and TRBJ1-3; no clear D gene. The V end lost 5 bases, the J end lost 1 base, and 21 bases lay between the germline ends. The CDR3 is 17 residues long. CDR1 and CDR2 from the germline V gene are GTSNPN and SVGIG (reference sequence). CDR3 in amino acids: CAWGNYLSAGSGNTIYF. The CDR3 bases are TGTGCCTGGGGAAATTACCTGAGTGCGGGTTCTGGAAACACCATATATTTT.

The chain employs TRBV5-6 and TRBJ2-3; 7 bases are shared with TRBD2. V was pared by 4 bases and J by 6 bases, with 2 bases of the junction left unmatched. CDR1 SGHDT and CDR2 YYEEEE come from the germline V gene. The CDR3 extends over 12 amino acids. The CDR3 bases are TGTGCCAGCAGCCCGGGGGGTGATACGCAGTATTTT. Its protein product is CASSPGGDTQYF. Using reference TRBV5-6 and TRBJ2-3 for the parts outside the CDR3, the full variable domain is DAGVTQSPTHLIKTRGQQVTLRCSPKSGHDTVSWYQQALGQGPQFIFQYYEEEERQRGNFPDRFSGHQFPNYSSELNVNALLLGDSALYLCASSPGGDTQYFGPGTRLTVL.

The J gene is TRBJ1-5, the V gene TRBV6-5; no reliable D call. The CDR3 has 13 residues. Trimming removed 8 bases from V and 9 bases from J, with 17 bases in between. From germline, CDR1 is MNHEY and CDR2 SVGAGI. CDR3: CASQPERRWPQHF. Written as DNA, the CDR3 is TGTGCCAGCCAACCGGAAAGGCGATGGCCCCAGCATTTT.

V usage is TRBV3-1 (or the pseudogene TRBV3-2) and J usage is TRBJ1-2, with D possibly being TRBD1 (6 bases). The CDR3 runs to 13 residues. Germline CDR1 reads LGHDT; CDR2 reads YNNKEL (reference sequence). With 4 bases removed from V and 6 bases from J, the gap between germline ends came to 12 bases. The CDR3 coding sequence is TGTGCCAGCAGCCCTTTACAGGGTGATGGCTACACCTTC. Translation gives CASSPLQGDGYTF.

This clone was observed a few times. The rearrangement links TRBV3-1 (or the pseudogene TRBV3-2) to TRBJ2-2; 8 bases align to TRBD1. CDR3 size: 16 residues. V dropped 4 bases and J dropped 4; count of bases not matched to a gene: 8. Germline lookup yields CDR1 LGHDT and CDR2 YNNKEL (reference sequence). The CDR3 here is CASSPSGTGTTGELFF. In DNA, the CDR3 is TGTGCCAGCAGCCCGTCCGGGACAGGCACCACCGGGGAGCTGTTTTTT.

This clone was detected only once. CDR3 in DNA: TGTGCCAGCAGTGGAAATTCACCCCTCCACTTT. Translated: CASSGNSPLHF. The V call is TRBV2, the J call TRBJ1-6; D not resolved. CDR3 size: 11 residues. The V gene lost 4 bases and the J gene lost 7 bases, with 2 bases spanning the gap. CDR1 and CDR2 from the germline V gene are SNHLY and FYNNEI.

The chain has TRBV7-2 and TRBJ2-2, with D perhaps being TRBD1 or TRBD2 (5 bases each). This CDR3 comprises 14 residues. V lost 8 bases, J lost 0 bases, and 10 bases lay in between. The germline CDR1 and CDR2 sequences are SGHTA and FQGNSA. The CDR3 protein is CASPGPTNTGELFF. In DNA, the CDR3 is TGTGCCAGCCCGGGACCTACGAACACCGGGGAGCTGTTTTTT.

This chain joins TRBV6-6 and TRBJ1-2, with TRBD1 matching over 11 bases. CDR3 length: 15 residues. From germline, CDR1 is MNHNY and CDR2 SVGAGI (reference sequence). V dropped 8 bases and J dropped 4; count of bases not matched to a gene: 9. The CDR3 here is CASREAGTGGYGYTF. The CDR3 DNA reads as TGTGCCAGCCGAGAAGCCGGGACAGGGGGCTATGGCTACACCTTC.

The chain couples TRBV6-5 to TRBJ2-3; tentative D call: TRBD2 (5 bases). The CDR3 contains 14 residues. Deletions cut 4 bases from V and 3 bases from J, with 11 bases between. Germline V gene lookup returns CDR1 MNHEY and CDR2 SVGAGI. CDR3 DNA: TGTGCCAGCAGTTTCAGGACTGGAACAGATACGCAGTATTTT. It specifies CASSFRTGTDTQYF.

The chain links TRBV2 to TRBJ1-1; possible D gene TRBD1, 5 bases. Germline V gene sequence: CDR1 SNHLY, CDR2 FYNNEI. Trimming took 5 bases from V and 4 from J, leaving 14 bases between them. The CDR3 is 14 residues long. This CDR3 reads CASSSSTVFTEAFF. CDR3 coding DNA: TGTGCCAGCAGTTCCTCGACAGTATTCACTGAAGCTTTCTTT.

The CDR3 sequence is CAINGAVRGTNTGELFF. The CDR3 nucleotides are TGTGCCATCAATGGGGCTGTGCGGGGGACGAACACCGGGGAGCTGTTTTTT. The V and J genes are TRBV10-3 and TRBJ2-2, with TRBD2 matching over 7 bases. Unmatched junction bases numbered 11, after V lost 7 bases and J lost 0 bases. In germline, CDR1 is ENHRY, CDR2 SYGVKD. This CDR3 comprises 17 residues.

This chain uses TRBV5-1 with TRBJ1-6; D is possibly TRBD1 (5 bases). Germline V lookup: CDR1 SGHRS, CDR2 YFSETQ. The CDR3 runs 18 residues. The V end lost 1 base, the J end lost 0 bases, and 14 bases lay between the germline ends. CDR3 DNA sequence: TGCGCCAGCAGCTTGTTAGTGGGGCGGAGCTCCTATAATTCACCCCTCCACTTT. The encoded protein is CASSLLVGRSSYNSPLHF.

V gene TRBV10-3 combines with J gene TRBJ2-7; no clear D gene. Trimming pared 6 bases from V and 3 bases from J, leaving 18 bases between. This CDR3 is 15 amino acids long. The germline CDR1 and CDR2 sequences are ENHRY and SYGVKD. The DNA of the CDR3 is TGTGCCATCAGCACCCAAGGTGGCGCCTTCTACGAGCAGTACTTC. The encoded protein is CAISTQGGAFYEQYF.

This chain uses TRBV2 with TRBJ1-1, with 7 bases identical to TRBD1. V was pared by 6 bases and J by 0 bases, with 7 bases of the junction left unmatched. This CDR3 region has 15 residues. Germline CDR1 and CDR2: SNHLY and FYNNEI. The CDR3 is CASRRTGTMNTEAFF. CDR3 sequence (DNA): TGTGCCAGCAGAAGGACAGGAACTATGAACACTGAAGCTTTCTTT.

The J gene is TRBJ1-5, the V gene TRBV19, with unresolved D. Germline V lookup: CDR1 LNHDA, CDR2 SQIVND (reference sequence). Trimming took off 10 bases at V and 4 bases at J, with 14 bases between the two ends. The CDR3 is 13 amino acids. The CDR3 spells CATTARVNQPQHF. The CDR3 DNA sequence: TGTGCCACCACGGCAAGGGTTAATCAGCCCCAGCATTTT.